The 17 T cell receptor beta chains below all came from one sample that was sequenced in a study of blood T cell repertoires in COVID-19. Sequenced by immunoSEQ multiplex PCR; TCRdb stores in-frame clones only, minus some. The sample lists approximately 450,000 clones, around 89% occurring once. Specimen: peripheral blood. All receptors derive from a woman in her twenties or thirties with acute or convalescent COVID-19.

The rearrangement uses TRBV5-1 and TRBJ2-2; D perhaps matches TRBD2 (6 bases). This CDR3 spans 14 amino acids. Germline CDR1 is SGHRS and CDR2 is YFSETQ. The germline V and J ends were trimmed by 7 bases and 9 bases, with 19 bases remaining between them. CDR3: CASGGTGDHRELFF. CDR3 in DNA: TGCGCCAGCGGAGGGACGGGGGACCACCGGGAGCTGTTTTTT.

The V gene is TRBV7-2, the J gene TRBJ2-1; 7 nucleotides line up with TRBD2. This CDR3 region has 16 residues. Germline assignment: CDR1 SGHTA and CDR2 FQGNSA. V shed 6 bases, J shed 0 bases, and the junction held 8 bases outside the gene matches. CDR3 sequence: CASRSGGHSSYNEQFF. The CDR3 DNA sequence: TGTGCCAGCAGGTCGGGGGGTCACAGCTCCTACAATGAGCAGTTCTTC.

The gene calls are TRBV7-8 and TRBJ1-4; the match to TRBD1 covers 7 bases. The germline V gene has CDR1 SGHVS and CDR2 FQNEAQ. The CDR3 runs 16 residues. V trimming: 4 bases; J trimming: 5 bases; junction bases outside the gene matches: 10. CDR3 nucleotides: TGTGCCAGCAGCTCCGGGCAGGGGGGCCGAAATGAAAAACTGTTTTTT. Translation gives CASSSGQGGRNEKLFF.

This chain joins TRBV5-1 and TRBJ1-6; 7 nucleotides align to TRBD1. This CDR3 spans 14 amino acids. Trimming removed 4 bases from V and 7 bases from J; junction bases left unmatched: 5. Germline V lookup: CDR1 SGHRS, CDR2 YFSETQ. This CDR3 is CASSLGQANSPLHF. CDR3 bases: TGCGCCAGCAGCCTCGGACAGGCGAATTCACCCCTCCACTTT.

V usage is TRBV18 and J usage is TRBJ1-1; TRBD1 aligns across 7 bases. The CDR3 totals 14 residues. Germline lookup yields CDR1 KGHSH and CDR2 LQKENI. The V segment lost 4 bases and the J segment 7 bases; nucleotides outside the gene matches: 9. This CDR3 reads CASSLAADRDEAFF. DNA of the CDR3: TGTGCCAGCTCACTCGCGGCCGACAGGGATGAAGCTTTCTTT.

The V and J genes are TRBV10-3 and TRBJ2-3, with D perhaps matching TRBD2 (6 bases). Per the germline V gene, CDR1 is ENHRY and CDR2 is SYGVKD. Between the trimmed V and J ends, which lost 1 base and 1 base, there was a span of 15 bases. The CDR3 is made up of 17 amino acids. In DNA, the CDR3 is TGTGCCATCAGTGAGTATTATGGGACTTCGGGCACAGATACGCAGTATTTT. Protein product: CAISEYYGTSGTDTQYF.

V gene TRBV28 combines with J gene TRBJ2-1; possible D gene TRBD1, 5 bases. CDR1 and CDR2 (germline): MDHEN, SYDVKM. Trimming took 3 bases from V and 2 from J, leaving 8 bases between them. This CDR3 contains 14 residues. The CDR3 loop is CASSFIQAYNEQFF. In DNA, the CDR3 is TGTGCCAGCAGTTTTATACAGGCCTACAATGAGCAGTTCTTC.

This clone was recorded a few times. The chain is built from TRBV6-1 and TRBJ1-1; D is ambiguous. V shed 2 bases and J shed 0 bases, with 10 bases lying between them. CDR3 length: 15 residues. CDR1 is MNHNS, CDR2 SASEGT, per germline. The CDR3 region has the DNA TGTGCCAGCAGTGAATCAAGGAGAATGAACACTGAAGCTTTCTTT. Encoded protein: CASSESRRMNTEAFF.

The chain's CDR3 is CASSYFSWGRVYEQYF. The DNA of the CDR3 is TGTGCCAGCAGTTATTTTTCCTGGGGCCGCGTCTACGAGCAGTACTTC. V is TRBV6-2 or TRBV6-3 and J is TRBJ2-7; tentatively, D is TRBD1 (5 bases). Deletions cut 3 bases from V and 3 bases from J, with 18 bases between. The CDR3 is 16 amino acids. Germline values: CDR1 MNHEY, CDR2 SVGEGT.

This sequence joins TRBV7-3 and TRBJ1-2, with D perhaps TRBD1 (6 bases). Germline V gene data show CDR1 as SGHTA and CDR2 as FQGTGA. The CDR3 contains 16 residues. The V and J ends lost 5 bases and 4 bases respectively, with 20 bases between them. This CDR3 reads CASSQSSGTSPYGYTF. The CDR3, as DNA: TGTGCCAGCAGCCAAAGTTCCGGGACATCTCCCTATGGCTACACCTTC.

This clone was seen a few times. The chain uses TRBV5-6 and TRBJ1-1, with 9 bases identical to TRBD1. V was clipped by 4 bases and J by 4 bases; unmatched bases: 14. The germline V gene encodes CDR1 SGHDT and CDR2 YYEEEE. The CDR3 extends over 17 amino acids. CDR3 bases: TGTGCCAGCAGCCTAGGACCACCGGGACAGGGTTTCACTGAAGCTTTCTTT. Protein product: CASSLGPPGQGFTEAFF.

The chain combines TRBV4-1 with TRBJ1-4; 8 bases fit TRBD1. Germline V gene lookup returns CDR1 MGHRA and CDR2 YSYEKL. The CDR3 extends over 16 amino acids. The J segment lost 4 bases and the V segment lost 0 bases, leaving 4 bases of the junction unmatched. CDR3 in amino acids: CASSQELGTGNEKLFF. CDR3 DNA: TGCGCCAGCAGCCAAGAACTCGGGACAGGTAATGAAAAACTGTTTTTT.

The chain uses TRBV12-5 and TRBJ1-6; D is possibly TRBD1 (6 bases). This CDR3 comprises 13 residues. Trimming shortened V by 2 bases and J by 8 bases, and 7 bases separated the two germline ends. CDR1 is LGHNT and CDR2 is FRNRAP in the germline V gene. CDR3 sequence: CASGLYRDSPLHF. Written as DNA, the CDR3 is TGTGCTAGTGGTTTGTACAGGGATTCACCCCTCCACTTT.

This chain links TRBV18 with TRBJ2-7; D might be TRBD1 (6 bases). This CDR3 contains 14 residues. From germline, CDR1 is KGHSH and CDR2 LQKENI. V was cut by 3 bases and J by 2 bases, with 11 bases left in between. The CDR3 loop is CASSPSTGPYEQYF. In DNA, the CDR3 is TGTGCCAGCTCACCCTCGACAGGTCCCTACGAGCAGTACTTC.

The chain recombines TRBV19 with TRBJ2-7; TRBD1 matches 7 bases. Trimming at V came to 5 bases and at J to 1 base, leaving 11 bases not matched to a gene. The length of the CDR3 is 16 residues. Germline CDR1 reads LNHDA; CDR2 reads SQIVND (reference sequence). CDR3 residues: CASSLKGTAQSYEQYF. CDR3 sequence (DNA): TGTGCCAGTAGTCTAAAAGGGACAGCCCAGTCCTACGAGCAGTACTTC.

The chain uses TRBV5-1 and TRBJ1-1; TRBD1 is a possible D gene (5 bases). The CDR3 length is 15 residues. Germline V CDR1 and CDR2: SGHRS, YFSETQ. The V gene lost 0 bases and the J gene lost 1 base, with 10 bases spanning the gap. This CDR3 reads CASSLGGGKNTEAFF. The CDR3 DNA reads as TGCGCCAGCAGCTTGGGCGGGGGGAAGAACACTGAAGCTTTCTTT.

V and J are TRBV2 and TRBJ1-5; 7 bases agree with TRBD1. The V and J ends lost 9 bases and 4 bases, in that order; junction bases with no gene match: 9. The V gene's germline CDR1 is SNHLY and CDR2 FYNNEI. The CDR3 spans 14 residues. CDR3 DNA sequence: TGTGCCAGTTCCTCCCCAGGGGGGAATCAGCCCCAGCATTTT. It translates to CASSSPGGNQPQHF.